Shown below are 17 T cell receptor beta chains from a single sample sequenced in a study of blood T cells in healthy people across ages. The second PCR ran about 6 to 11 cycles with a sample-barcoded 5' primer and J-beta primers. TCRdb re-called the 5' RACE reads through MiXCR, storing one row per CDR3 protein. The sample lists 450,000 to 700,000 distinct CDR3 sequences, about 26% seen once, with roughly 20% in the top ten. Sequencing was performed on blood. The receptors derive from a woman in her seventies in good health.

V gene TRBV29-1 combines with J gene TRBJ1-1; D is undetermined. V dropped 4 bases and J dropped 8 bases, with 11 bases sitting between them. This CDR3 comprises 11 residues. Germline CDR1 SQVTM, CDR2 ANQGSEA. CDR3 region: CSVGGLREAFF. In nucleotides, the CDR3 is TGCAGCGTTGGAGGCCTTAGGGAAGCTTTCTTT.

This clonotype has a handful of counts. This chain uses TRBV29-1 with TRBJ2-5; unclear D gene. Judging by the DNA end, TRBJ2-1 fits better; the J call may be wrong. CDR1 and CDR2 (germline): SQVTM, ANQGSEA. This CDR3 contains 11 residues. The CDR3, as DNA: TGCAGCGTTGAGAGTGTTCCTGAGCAGTTCTTC. It is translated as CSVESVPEQFF.

The V and J genes are TRBV15 and TRBJ1-2; TRBD1 matches 7 bases. Germline trimming cut 0 bases from V and 7 bases from J; bases unmatched to any gene: 8. Germline values: CDR1 LNHNV, CDR2 YYDKDF (reference sequence). This CDR3 is 15 amino acids long. This CDR3 is CATSRDGGRQGGYTF. The CDR3 nucleotides read TGTGCCACCAGCAGAGATGGAGGGCGACAGGGTGGCTACACCTTC.

This clonotype has a handful of counts. Mismatch with germline at one junction end may stem from a read error. The CDR3 sequence: CANSLRLLRTETQYF. The CDR3 DNA sequence: TGTGCCAACAGCTTACGTTTACTTAGGACTGAGACCCAGTACTTC. This chain connects TRBV7-2 to TRBJ2-5, with D possibly matching TRBD2 (5 bases). The CDR3 contains 15 residues. CDR1 and CDR2 from the germline V gene are SGHTA and FQGNSA.

This chain links TRBV4-3 with TRBJ2-5, with no clear D. Germline V lookup: CDR1 LGHNA, CDR2 YSLEER. The V gene lost 4 bases and the J gene lost 4 bases, with 10 bases spanning the gap. This CDR3 comprises 13 residues. In nucleotides, the CDR3 is TGCGCCAGCAGCCCCGCGGAAGGAGAGACCCAGTACTTC. This sequence encodes CASSPAEGETQYF.

Only a few counts were recorded for this clonotype. The rearrangement uses TRBV28 and TRBJ1-2; TRBD1 matches 8 bases. CDR1 is MDHEN and CDR2 is SYDVKM in the germline V gene. V dropped 6 bases and J dropped 14; count of bases not matched to a gene: 14. The length of the CDR3 is 13 residues. CDR3 in DNA: TGTGCCAGCAGCGGTCAGACAGGGGATCTCTGGACCTTC. Its translation: CASSGQTGDLWTF.

This clonotype was observed a few times. The rearrangement joins TRBV5-6 to TRBJ1-4, with D perhaps TRBD1 (6 bases). Trimming removed 3 bases at V and 9 bases at J, with 21 bases between. Germline CDR1 is SGHDT and CDR2 is YYEEEE. This CDR3 is 16 amino acids long. The CDR3 region is CASSSYRARLVQKLFF. CDR3 coding DNA: TGTGCCAGCAGCTCTTACAGGGCGAGACTCGTTCAAAAACTGTTTTTT.

The chain's CDR3 is CSARGTPGTPTSGQYF. The CDR3 DNA reads as TGCAGTGCTAGAGGAACCCCCGGGACACCGACTTCTGGACAGTACTTC. The chain couples TRBV20-1 to TRBJ2-7; maybe TRBD1 (6 bases). The CDR3 length is 16 residues. The V and J ends lost 1 base and 10 bases respectively, with 26 bases between them. From germline, CDR1 is DFQATT and CDR2 SNEGSKA (reference sequence).

The table lists this clonotype with a few counts. Likely a read error: the CDR3 ends without its conserved phenylalanine or tryptophan. J is TRBJ2-5 and V is TRBV29-1, with D possibly being TRBD1 (6 bases). Deletions cut 7 bases from V and 5 bases from J, with 14 bases between. The CDR3 runs 12 residues. Looked up from germline, CDR1 is SQVTM and CDR2 is ANQGSEA. The CDR3 loop is CSADRLQETQYL. Written as DNA, the CDR3 is TGCAGCGCGGACAGACTCCAGGAGACCCAGTACCTC.

This clonotype has a handful of counts. Its ends do not fully match the called genes, so a read error is possible. The chain couples TRBV15 to TRBJ2-2; TRBD1 is a possible D gene (6 bases). Germline V gene data show CDR1 as LNHNV and CDR2 as YYDKDF (reference sequence). The CDR3 runs 13 residues. The DNA for the CDR3 is TGCGCCACCAGCAGAACAGGGTTCGGGGAGCTGTTTTTT. Protein product: CATSRTGFGELFF.

This chain connects TRBV20-1 to TRBJ2-7; 7 positions match TRBD1. Germline CDR1 and CDR2: DFQATT and SNEGSKA (reference sequence). V trimming: 2 bases; J trimming: 1 base; junction bases outside the gene matches: 11. CDR3 length equals 16 residues. The CDR3: CSARKMDRSFSYEQYF. CDR3 sequence (DNA): TGCAGTGCTAGAAAAATGGACAGGAGTTTTTCCTACGAGCAGTACTTC.

V is TRBV29-1 and J is TRBJ2-5; 7 nucleotides agree with TRBD1. The CDR3 is 15 amino acids. Looked up from germline, CDR1 is SQVTM and CDR2 is ANQGSEA. Trimming at V came to 6 bases and at J to 0 bases, leaving 10 bases not matched to a gene. In nucleotides, the CDR3 is TGCAGCGTCCCCAATCGAGGGGGCGACCAAGAGACCCAGTACTTC. This codes for CSVPNRGGDQETQYF.

The sample holds a few counts of this clonotype. The V gene is TRBV29-1, the J gene TRBJ2-5; 12 bases fit TRBD1. The J call could be wrong; TRBJ2-7 is a better fit for the DNA end. This CDR3 has 15 residues. The germline V gene has CDR1 SQVTM and CDR2 ANQGSEA. The CDR3 here is CSVEMGTGGWNEQYF. CDR3 DNA: TGCAGCGTTGAGATGGGGACAGGGGGCTGGAACGAGCAGTACTTC.

Notes on this clonotype: Germline and junction disagree at one end, which may indicate a read error. V usage is TRBV12-3 or TRBV12-4 and J usage is TRBJ2-5; tentatively, D is TRBD1 or TRBD2 (5 bases each). The CDR3 contains 15 residues. CDR3 sequence: CANSSEGFRVETQYF. The DNA of the CDR3 is TGTGCCAACAGTTCCGAGGGTTTCAGGGTGGAGACCCAGTACTTC.

The sample holds a few counts of this clonotype. The chain combines TRBV7-2 with TRBJ2-7; D call uncertain. This CDR3 is built from 16 residues. The germline V gene encodes CDR1 SGHTA and CDR2 FQGNSA. V lost 2 bases and J lost 6, with 20 bases in between. CDR3 bases: TGTGCCAGCAGCTTACGGGCCTCCTCGGTGGGCGGCGAGCAGTACTTC. Translating gives CASSLRASSVGGEQYF.

The chain links TRBV4-3 to TRBJ2-5; tentative D call: TRBD2 (6 bases). Trimming removed 4 bases at V and 11 bases at J, with 23 bases between. Germline CDR1 is LGHNA and CDR2 is YSLEER. This CDR3 comprises 15 residues. In DNA form, the CDR3 reads TGCGCCAGCAGCCGTTCTACTAGCAACGTCAATGAGCAGTACTTC. Its translation is CASSRSTSNVNEQYF.

This clonotype was found a few times. This chain links TRBV30 with TRBJ1-2; D remains ambiguous. The CDR3 consists of 16 residues. V gave up 0 bases and J gave up 8 bases, with 22 bases separating them. The germline gives CDR1 GTSNPN, CDR2 SVGIG (reference sequence). The CDR3 region is CAWSVGQTSFGYGYTF. CDR3 in DNA: TGTGCCTGGAGTGTAGGGCAGACCTCTTTCGGATACGGCTACACCTTC.